These 6 T cell receptor beta chains were sequenced from one sample in a study of T cells in Graves' hyperthyroidism and ophthalmopathy. Authors of the study amplified TCR beta CDR3 regions from RNA transcripts. HTBI primers drove first-round RT-PCR of the TCR CDR3. A single record per CDR3 protein comes from TCRdb applying MiXCR to the multiplex PCR reads. Seen here are around 600,000 distinct CDR3 sequences, approximately 42% observed once, and the top ten hold approximately 6.8%. What was sequenced was peripheral blood or thyroid tissue (not recorded which). Every receptor here comes from an adult man with Graves' disease, either hyperthyroidism or ophthalmopathy (not recorded which).

This clonotype was counted ten times or more. The chain links TRBV7-9 to TRBJ1-5; 7 bases line up with TRBD1. The germline gives CDR1 SEHNR, CDR2 FQNEAQ (reference sequence). The CDR3 extends over 13 amino acids. The V segment lost 6 bases and the J segment 8 bases; nucleotides outside the gene matches: 7. The CDR3 sequence is CASSSDRVKPQHF. CDR3 nucleotides: TGTGCCAGCAGTTCCGACAGGGTGAAGCCCCAGCATTTT.

V and J are TRBV7-4 and TRBJ2-2; 11 bases map to TRBD2. CDR1 is SGHVT and CDR2 is SQSDAQ in the germline V gene. The CDR3 contains 16 residues. V lost 5 bases, J lost 1 base, and 3 bases stayed unmatched. CDR3: CASSLLAGGNTGELFF. In DNA, the CDR3 is TGTGCCAGCAGCCTCCTAGCGGGAGGGAACACCGGGGAGCTGTTTTTT.

The gene calls are TRBV5-1 and TRBJ2-7; either TRBD1 or TRBD2 may fit D (6 bases each). The V and J ends lost 4 bases and 7 bases respectively, with 12 bases between them. This CDR3 has 12 amino acids. The V gene's germline CDR1 is SGHRS and CDR2 YFSETQ. In nucleotides, the CDR3 is TGCGCCAGCAGCCGGCCGGGGGCAGAGCAGTACTTC. Its protein is CASSRPGAEQYF.

The chain joins TRBV2 to TRBJ1-2; D is possibly TRBD1 (5 bases). The germline gives CDR1 SNHLY, CDR2 FYNNEI. CDR3 length: 15 residues. V lost 1 base to trimming and J lost 3 bases, with 12 bases between them. The CDR3 is CASSEGWGRDYGYTF. Written as DNA, the CDR3 is TGTGCCAGCAGTGAAGGGTGGGGACGGGACTATGGCTACACCTTC. Full variable domain (outside the CDR3, taken from reference TRBV2 and TRBJ1-2): EPEVTQTPSHQVTQMGQEVILRCVPISNHLYFYWYRQILGQKVEFLVSFYNNEISEKSEIFDDQFSVERPDGSNFTLKIRSTKLEDSAMYFCASSEGWGRDYGYTFGSGTRLTVV.

This clonotype was seen only once. This chain uses TRBV29-1 with TRBJ2-5; TRBD2 matches 13 bases. The germline gives CDR1 SQVTM, CDR2 ANQGSEA. J lost 4 bases, V lost 3 bases, and 2 bases had no gene match. The length of the CDR3 is 14 residues. CDR3: CSVEGTSGIETQYF. In DNA, the CDR3 is TGCAGCGTTGAGGGGACTAGCGGGATAGAGACCCAGTACTTC.

Of note for this clonotype: Compared with germline, one end of the junction differs, possibly owing to a read error. The chain has TRBV7-3 and TRBJ2-7; perhaps TRBD1 as D (6 bases). The CDR3 length is 14 residues. Germline V gene sequence: CDR1 SGHTA, CDR2 FQGTGA. The CDR3: CASSHQGKLYEQYF. The CDR3 DNA reads TGCGCCAGCAGCCATCAGGGGAAACTCTACGAGCAGTACTTC.